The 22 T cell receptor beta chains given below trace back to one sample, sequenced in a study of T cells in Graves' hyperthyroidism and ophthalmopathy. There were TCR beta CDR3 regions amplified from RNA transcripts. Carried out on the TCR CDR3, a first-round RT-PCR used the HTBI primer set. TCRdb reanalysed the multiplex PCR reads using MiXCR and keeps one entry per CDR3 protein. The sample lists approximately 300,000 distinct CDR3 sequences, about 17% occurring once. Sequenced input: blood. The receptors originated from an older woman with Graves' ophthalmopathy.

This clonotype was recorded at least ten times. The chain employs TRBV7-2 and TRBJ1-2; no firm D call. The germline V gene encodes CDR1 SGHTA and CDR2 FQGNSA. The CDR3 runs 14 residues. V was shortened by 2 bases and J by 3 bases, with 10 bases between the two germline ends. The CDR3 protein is CASSLTDGDYGYTF. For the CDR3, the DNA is TGTGCCAGCAGCTTAACGGACGGAGACTATGGCTACACCTTC.

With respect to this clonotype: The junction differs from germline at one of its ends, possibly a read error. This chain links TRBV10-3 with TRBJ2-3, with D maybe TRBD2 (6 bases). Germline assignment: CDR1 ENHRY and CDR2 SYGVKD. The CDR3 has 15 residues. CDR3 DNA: TGTGCCAGCAGTTTCTCGGGGCAGGGAGGAGATACGCAGTATTTT. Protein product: CASSFSGQGGDTQYF.

The CDR3 DNA follows: TGTGCCAGCTCGGACCCCAGCCCAGATACGCAGTATTTT. It yields the protein CASSDPSPDTQYF. J is TRBJ2-3 and V is TRBV6-2 or TRBV6-3; D uncertain. V was trimmed by 8 bases and J by 4 bases, leaving 13 bases between them. Germline loops: CDR1 MNHEY, CDR2 SVGEGT. CDR3 length: 13 residues.

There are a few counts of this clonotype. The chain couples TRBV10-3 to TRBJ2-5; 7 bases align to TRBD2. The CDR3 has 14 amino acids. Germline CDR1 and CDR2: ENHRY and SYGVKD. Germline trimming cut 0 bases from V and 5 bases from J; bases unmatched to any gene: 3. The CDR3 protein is CAISESKGGETQYF. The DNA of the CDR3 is TGTGCCATCAGTGAGTCGAAGGGAGGGGAGACCCAGTACTTC.

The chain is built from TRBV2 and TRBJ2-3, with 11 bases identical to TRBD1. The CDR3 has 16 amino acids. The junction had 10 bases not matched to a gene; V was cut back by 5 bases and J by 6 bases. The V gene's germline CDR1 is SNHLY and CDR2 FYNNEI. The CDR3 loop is CASSTQGQGAGDTQYF. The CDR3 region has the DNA TGTGCCAGCAGTACCCAAGGACAGGGGGCTGGTGATACGCAGTATTTT.

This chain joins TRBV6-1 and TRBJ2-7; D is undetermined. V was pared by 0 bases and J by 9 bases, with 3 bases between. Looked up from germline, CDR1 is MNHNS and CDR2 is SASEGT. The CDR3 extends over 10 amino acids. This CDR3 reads CASSEARQYF. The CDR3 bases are TGTGCCAGCAGTGAAGCGCGGCAGTACTTC.

The CDR3: CASSLQTNAETQYF. Written as DNA, the CDR3 is TGTGCCAGCAGCTTACAAACTAACGCGGAGACCCAGTACTTC. The rearrangement links TRBV7-9 to TRBJ2-5; D not certain. This CDR3 is built from 14 residues. V was clipped by 2 bases and J by 5 bases, with 12 bases between them. Germline CDR1 SEHNR, CDR2 FQNEAQ (reference sequence).

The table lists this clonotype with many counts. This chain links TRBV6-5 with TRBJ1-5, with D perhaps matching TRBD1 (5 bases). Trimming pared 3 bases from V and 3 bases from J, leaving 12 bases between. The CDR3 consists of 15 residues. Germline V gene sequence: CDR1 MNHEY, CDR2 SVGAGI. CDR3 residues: CASSYTVGTNQPQHF. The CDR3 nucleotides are TGTGCCAGCAGTTATACGGTAGGGACCAATCAGCCCCAGCATTTT.

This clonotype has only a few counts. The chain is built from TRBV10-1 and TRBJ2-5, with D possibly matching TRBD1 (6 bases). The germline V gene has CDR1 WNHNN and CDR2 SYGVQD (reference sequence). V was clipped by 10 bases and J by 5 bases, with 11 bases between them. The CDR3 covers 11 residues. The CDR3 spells CATTGRETQYF. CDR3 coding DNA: TGCGCCACCACAGGGCGCGAGACCCAGTACTTC.

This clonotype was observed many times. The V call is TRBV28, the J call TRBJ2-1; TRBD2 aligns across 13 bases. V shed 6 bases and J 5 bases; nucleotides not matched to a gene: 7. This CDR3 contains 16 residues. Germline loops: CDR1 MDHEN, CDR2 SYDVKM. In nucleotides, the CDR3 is TGTGCCAGCAGGCTCCCCGGGACTAGCGGGAACAATGAGCAGTTCTTC. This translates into CASRLPGTSGNNEQFF.

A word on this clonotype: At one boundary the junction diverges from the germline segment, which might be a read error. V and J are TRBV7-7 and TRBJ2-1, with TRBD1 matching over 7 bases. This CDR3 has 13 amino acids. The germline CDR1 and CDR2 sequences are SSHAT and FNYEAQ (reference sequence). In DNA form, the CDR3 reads TGTGCTAGCAGCTCGGACAGGTTCGGAGAGCAGTTCTTC. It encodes CASSSDRFGEQFF.

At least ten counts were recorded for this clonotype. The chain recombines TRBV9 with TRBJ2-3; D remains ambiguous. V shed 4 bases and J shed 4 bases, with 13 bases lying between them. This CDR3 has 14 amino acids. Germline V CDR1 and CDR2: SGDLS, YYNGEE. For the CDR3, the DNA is TGTGCCAGCAGCCCCCAGGTAGGCGCAGATACGCAGTATTTT. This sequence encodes CASSPQVGADTQYF. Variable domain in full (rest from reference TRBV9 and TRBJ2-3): DSGVTQTPKHLITATGQRVTLRCSPRSGDLSVYWYQQSLDQGLQFLIQYYNGEERAKGNILERFSAQQFPDLHSELNLSSLELGDSALYFCASSPQVGADTQYFGPGTRLTVL.

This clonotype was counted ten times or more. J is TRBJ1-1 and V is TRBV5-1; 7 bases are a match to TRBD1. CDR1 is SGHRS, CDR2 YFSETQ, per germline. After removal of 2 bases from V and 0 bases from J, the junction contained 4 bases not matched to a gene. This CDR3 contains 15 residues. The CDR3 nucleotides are TGCGCCAGCAGCTTAACAGGGGACGTGAACACTGAAGCTTTCTTT. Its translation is CASSLTGDVNTEAFF. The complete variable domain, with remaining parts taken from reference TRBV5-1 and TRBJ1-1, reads KAGVTQTPRYLIKTRGQQVTLSCSPISGHRSVSWYQQTPGQGLQFLFEYFSETQRNKGNFPGRFSGRQFSNSRSEMNVSTLELGDSALYLCASSLTGDVNTEAFFGQGTRLTVV.

The CDR3 sequence is CASSQVVDSHQETQYF. CDR3 coding DNA: TGTGCCAGCAGCCAAGTGGTCGACTCTCACCAAGAGACCCAGTACTTC. The rearrangement links TRBV3-1 to TRBJ2-5; D unresolved. The germline gives CDR1 LGHDT, CDR2 YNNKEL (reference sequence). Trimming pared 1 base from V and 0 bases from J, leaving 12 bases between. The CDR3 contains 16 residues.

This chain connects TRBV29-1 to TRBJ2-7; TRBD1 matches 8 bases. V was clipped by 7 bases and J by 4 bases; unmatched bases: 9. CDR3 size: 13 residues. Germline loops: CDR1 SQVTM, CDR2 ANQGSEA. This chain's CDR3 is CSAGDRSVYEQYF. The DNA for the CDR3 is TGCAGCGCCGGGGACAGGTCCGTTTACGAGCAGTACTTC.

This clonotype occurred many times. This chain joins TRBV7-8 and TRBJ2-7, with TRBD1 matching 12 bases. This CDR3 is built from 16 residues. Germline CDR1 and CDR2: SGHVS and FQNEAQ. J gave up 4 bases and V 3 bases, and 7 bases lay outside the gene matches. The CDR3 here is CASSFKGGQGAYEQYF. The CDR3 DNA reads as TGTGCCAGCAGCTTCAAAGGGGGACAGGGGGCTTACGAGCAGTACTTC.

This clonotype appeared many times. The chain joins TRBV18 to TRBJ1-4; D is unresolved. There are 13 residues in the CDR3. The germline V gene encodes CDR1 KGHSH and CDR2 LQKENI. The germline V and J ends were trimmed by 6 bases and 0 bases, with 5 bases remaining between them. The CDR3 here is CASSPTTNEKLFF. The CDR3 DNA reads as TGTGCCAGCTCTCCCACAACTAATGAAAAACTGTTTTTT.

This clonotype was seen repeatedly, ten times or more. The CDR3 coding sequence is TGCAGTGCTAGTCAAGAGACCCAGTACTTC. Encoded protein: CSASQETQYF. V is TRBV20-1 and J is TRBJ2-5; D is uncertain. The germline V and J ends were trimmed by 3 bases and 2 bases, with 1 base remaining between them. Per germline, CDR1 DFQATT and CDR2 SNEGSKA (reference sequence). The CDR3 runs to 10 residues.

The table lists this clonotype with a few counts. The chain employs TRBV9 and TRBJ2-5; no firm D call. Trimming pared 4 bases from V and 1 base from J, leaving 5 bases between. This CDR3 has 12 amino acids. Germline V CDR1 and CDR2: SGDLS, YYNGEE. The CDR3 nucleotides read TGTGCCAGCAGCACGGGCCAAGAGACCCAGTACTTC. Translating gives CASSTGQETQYF.

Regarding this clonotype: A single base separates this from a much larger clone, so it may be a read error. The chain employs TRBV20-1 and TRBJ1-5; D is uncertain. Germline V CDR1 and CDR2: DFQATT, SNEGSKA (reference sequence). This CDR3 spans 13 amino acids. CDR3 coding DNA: TGCAGTGCTAGGCCCGGTGGCGATCAGCCCCAGCGTTTT. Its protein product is CSARPGGDQPQRF.

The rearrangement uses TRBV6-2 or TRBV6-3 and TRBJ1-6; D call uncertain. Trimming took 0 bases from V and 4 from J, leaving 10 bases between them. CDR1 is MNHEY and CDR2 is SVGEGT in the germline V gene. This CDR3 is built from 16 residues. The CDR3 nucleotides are TGTGCCAGCAGTTACTCGACCGGGAGGTATAATTCACCCCTCCACTTT. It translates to CASSYSTGRYNSPLHF.

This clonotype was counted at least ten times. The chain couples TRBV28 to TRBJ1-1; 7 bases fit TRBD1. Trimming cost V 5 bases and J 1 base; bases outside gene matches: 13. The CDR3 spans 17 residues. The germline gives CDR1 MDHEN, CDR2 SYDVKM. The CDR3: CASSPPYRDRKNTEAFF. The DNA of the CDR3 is TGTGCCAGCAGTCCGCCATACAGGGACAGAAAGAACACTGAAGCTTTCTTT.